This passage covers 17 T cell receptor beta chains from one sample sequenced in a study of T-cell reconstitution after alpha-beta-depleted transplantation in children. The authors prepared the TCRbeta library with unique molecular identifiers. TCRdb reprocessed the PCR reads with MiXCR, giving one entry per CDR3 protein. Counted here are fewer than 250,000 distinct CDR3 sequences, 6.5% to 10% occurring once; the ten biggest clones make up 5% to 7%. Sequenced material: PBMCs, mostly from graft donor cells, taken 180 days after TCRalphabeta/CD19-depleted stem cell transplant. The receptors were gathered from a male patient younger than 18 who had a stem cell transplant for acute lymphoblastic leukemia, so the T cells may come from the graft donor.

The chain's CDR3 is CASSLRENGRAANTGELFF. The CDR3 DNA is TGCGCCAGCAGCTTACGGGAAAACGGGAGGGCCGCGAACACCGGGGAGCTGTTTTTT. The rearrangement links TRBV5-1 to TRBJ2-2; 8 bases are a match to TRBD2. Germline CDR1 SGHRS, CDR2 YFSETQ. V was pared by 2 bases and J by 0 bases, with 12 bases of the junction left unmatched. The CDR3 consists of 19 residues.

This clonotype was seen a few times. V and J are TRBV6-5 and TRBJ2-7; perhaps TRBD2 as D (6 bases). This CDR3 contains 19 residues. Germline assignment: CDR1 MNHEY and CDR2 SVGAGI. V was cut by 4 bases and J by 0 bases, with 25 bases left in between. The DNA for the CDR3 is TGTGCCAGCAGTTCCCCCGGGGGTCCCCCGGCGCCGAGCTCCTACGAGCAGTACTTC. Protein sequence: CASSSPGGPPAPSSYEQYF.

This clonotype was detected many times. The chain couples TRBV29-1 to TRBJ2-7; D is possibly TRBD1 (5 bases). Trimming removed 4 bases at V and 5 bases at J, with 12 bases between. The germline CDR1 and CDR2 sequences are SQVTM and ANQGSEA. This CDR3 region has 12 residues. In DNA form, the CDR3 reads TGCAGCGTTGCCAGGGCATTAAACGAGCAGTACTTC. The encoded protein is CSVARALNEQYF.

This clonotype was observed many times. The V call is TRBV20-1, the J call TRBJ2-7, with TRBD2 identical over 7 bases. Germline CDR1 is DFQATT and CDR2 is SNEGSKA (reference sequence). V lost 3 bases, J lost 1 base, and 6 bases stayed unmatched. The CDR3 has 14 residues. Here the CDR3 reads CSARDSGLSYEQYF. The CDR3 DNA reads TGCAGTGCTAGGGATAGCGGGTTGTCCTACGAGCAGTACTTC.

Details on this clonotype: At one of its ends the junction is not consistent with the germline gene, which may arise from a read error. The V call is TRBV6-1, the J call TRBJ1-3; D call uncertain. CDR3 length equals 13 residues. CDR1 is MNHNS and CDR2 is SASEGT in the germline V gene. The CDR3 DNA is TGTGCCAGCCGACGGAGCTCTGGAAACACCACATATTTT. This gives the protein CASRRSSGNTTYF.

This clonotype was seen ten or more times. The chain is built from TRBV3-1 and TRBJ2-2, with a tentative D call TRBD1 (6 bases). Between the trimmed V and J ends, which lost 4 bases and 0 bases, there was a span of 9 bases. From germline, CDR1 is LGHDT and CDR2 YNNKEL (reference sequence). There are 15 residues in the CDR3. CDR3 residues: CASSLRDTNTGELFF. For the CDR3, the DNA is TGTGCCAGCAGCCTCCGGGACACGAACACCGGGGAGCTGTTTTTT.

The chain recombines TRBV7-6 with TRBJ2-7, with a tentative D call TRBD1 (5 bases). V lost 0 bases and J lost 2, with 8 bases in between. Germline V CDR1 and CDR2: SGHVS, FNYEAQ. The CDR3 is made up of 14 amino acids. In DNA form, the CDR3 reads TGTGCCAGCAGCTTAGCGCAGGGCCCCTACGAGCAGTACTTC. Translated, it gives CASSLAQGPYEQYF. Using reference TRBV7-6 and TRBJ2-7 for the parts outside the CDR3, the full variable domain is GAGVSQSPRYKVTKRGQDVALRCDPISGHVSLYWYRQALGQGPEFLTYFNYEAQQDKSGLPNDRFSAERPEGSISTLTIQRTEQRDSAMYRCASSLAQGPYEQYFGPGTRLTVT.

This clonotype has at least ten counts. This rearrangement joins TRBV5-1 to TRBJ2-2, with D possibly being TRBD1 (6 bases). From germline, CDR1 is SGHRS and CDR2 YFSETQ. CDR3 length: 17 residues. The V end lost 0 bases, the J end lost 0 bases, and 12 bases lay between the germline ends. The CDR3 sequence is CASSLARGASNTGELFF. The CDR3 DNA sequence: TGCGCCAGCAGCTTGGCCAGGGGAGCTTCGAACACCGGGGAGCTGTTTTTT.

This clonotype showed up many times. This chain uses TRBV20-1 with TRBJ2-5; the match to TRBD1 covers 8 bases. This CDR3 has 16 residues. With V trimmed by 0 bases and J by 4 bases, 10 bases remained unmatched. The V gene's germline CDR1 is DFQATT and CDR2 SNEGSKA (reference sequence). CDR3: CSARDGAGGWGETQYF. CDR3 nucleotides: TGCAGTGCTAGAGATGGGGCAGGGGGCTGGGGAGAGACCCAGTACTTC.

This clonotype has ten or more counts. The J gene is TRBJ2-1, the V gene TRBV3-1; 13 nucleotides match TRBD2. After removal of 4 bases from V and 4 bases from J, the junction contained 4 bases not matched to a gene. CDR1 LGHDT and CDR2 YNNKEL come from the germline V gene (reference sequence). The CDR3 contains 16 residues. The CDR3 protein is CASSPGTSGMYNEQFF. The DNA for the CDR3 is TGTGCCAGCAGCCCGGGGACTAGCGGGATGTACAATGAGCAGTTCTTC.

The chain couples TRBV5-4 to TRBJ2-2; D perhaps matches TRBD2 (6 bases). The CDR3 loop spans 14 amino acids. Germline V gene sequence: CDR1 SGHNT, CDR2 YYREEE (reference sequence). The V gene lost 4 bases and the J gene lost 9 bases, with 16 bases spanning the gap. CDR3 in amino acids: CASSMRLVSWELFF. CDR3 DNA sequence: TGTGCCAGCAGCATGCGACTAGTATCCTGGGAGCTGTTTTTT.

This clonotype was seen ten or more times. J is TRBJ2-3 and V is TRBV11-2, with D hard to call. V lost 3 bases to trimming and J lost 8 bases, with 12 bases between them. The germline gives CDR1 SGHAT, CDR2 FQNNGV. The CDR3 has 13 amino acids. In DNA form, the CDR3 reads TGTGCCAGCAGCTTTCGAGCTAGTGCTACGCAGTATTTT. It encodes CASSFRASATQYF.

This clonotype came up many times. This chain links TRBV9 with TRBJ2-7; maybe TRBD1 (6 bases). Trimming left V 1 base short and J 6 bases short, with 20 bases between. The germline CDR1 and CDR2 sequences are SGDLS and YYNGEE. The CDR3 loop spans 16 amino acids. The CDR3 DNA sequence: TGTGCCAGCAGCGTATCCCAGACGGGACACGTTCGCGAGCAGTACTTC. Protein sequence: CASSVSQTGHVREQYF.

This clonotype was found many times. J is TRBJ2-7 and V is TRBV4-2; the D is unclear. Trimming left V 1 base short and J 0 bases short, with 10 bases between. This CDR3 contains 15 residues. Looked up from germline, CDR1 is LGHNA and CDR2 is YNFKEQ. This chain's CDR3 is CASSQGAESSYEQYF. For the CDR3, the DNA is TGTGCCAGCAGCCAAGGGGCAGAATCCTCCTACGAGCAGTACTTC.

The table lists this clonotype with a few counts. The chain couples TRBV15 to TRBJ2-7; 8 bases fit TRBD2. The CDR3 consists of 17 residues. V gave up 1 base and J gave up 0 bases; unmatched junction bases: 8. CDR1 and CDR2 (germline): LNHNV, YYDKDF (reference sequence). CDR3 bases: TGTGCCACCAGCAGAGCGGGTCCTAGCGGGTTCTCCTACGAGCAGTACTTC. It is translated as CATSRAGPSGFSYEQYF.

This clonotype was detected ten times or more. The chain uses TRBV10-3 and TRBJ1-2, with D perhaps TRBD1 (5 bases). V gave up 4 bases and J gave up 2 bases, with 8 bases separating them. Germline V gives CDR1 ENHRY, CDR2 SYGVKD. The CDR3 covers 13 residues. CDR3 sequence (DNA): TGTGCCATCAGTGCACAGGAAAACTATGGCTACACCTTC. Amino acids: CAISAQENYGYTF.

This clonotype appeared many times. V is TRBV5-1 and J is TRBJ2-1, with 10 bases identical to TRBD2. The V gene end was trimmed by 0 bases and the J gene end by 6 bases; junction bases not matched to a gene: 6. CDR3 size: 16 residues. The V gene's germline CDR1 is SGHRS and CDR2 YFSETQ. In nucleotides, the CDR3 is TGCGCCAGCAGCTTGGAAGCGGGAGGGAAGGGCAATGAGCAGTTCTTC. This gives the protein CASSLEAGGKGNEQFF. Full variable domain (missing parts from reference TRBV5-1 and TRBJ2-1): KAGVTQTPRYLIKTRGQQVTLSCSPISGHRSVSWYQQTPGQGLQFLFEYFSETQRNKGNFPGRFSGRQFSNSRSEMNVSTLELGDSALYLCASSLEAGGKGNEQFFGPGTRLTVL.